The present T cell receptor beta chain was sequenced within a study of blood T cell repertoires in COVID-19. The wider study: The cDNA or gDNA used as material had been derived from T cells, B-cell-depleted T cells, or PBMCs.

Under the authors' procedure: Scientists estimated how many nucleated cells there were by amplifying reference gene primers. Profiled with immunoSEQ multiplex PCR; TCRdb holds only in-frame clones, not every one. V, J and clone size derive from that table, while D and trimming were established from the DNA sequence. The sample has some 160,000 clones, around 77% seen once. J lost 3 bases, V lost 5 bases, and 7 bases had no gene match. CDR3 length equals 14 residues. The V gene's germline CDR1 is SGHAT and CDR2 FQNNGV. The sequence derives from a man between 65 and 85 years old with active or convalescent COVID-19. The chain links TRBV11-2 to TRBJ2-7, with TRBD1 identical over 7 bases. Sequencing used peripheral blood. CDR3 loop: CASSRPGQFYEQYF. For the CDR3, the DNA is TGTGCCAGCAGCAGACCGGGACAGTTCTACGAGCAGTACTTC.